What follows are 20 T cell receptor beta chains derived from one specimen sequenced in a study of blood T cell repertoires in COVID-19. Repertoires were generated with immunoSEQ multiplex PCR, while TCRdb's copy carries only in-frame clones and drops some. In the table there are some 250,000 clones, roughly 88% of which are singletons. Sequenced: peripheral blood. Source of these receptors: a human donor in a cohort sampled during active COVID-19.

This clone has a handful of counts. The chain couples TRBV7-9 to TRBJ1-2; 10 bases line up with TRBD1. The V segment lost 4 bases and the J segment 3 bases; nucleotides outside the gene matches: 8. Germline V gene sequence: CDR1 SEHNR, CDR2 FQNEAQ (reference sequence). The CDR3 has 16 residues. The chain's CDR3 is CASSSRDRGLDYGYTF. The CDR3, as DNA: TGTGCCAGCAGCTCTAGAGACAGGGGGCTAGACTATGGCTACACCTTC.

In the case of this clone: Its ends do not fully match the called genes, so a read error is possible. The DNA of the CDR3 is TGTGCTAGCAGCCCACTAGCGGGATCCTACAATGAGCAGTTCTTC. The encoded protein is CASSPLAGSYNEQFF. The chain combines TRBV7-7 with TRBJ2-1, with 10 positions matching TRBD2. Per the germline V gene, CDR1 is SSHAT and CDR2 is FNYEAQ (reference sequence). This CDR3 comprises 15 residues.

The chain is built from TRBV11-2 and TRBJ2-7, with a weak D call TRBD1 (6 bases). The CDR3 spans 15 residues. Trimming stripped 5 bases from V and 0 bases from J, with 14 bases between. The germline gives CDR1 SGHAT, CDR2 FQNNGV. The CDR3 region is CASSVDSLSSYEQYF. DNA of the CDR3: TGTGCCAGCAGCGTGGACAGCTTATCCTCCTACGAGCAGTACTTC.

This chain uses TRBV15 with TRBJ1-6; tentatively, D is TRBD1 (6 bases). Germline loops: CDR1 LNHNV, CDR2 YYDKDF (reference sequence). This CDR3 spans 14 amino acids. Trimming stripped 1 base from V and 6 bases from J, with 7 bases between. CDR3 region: CATSRAGVNSPLHF. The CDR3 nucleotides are TGTGCCACCAGCAGAGCAGGGGTTAATTCACCCCTCCACTTT.

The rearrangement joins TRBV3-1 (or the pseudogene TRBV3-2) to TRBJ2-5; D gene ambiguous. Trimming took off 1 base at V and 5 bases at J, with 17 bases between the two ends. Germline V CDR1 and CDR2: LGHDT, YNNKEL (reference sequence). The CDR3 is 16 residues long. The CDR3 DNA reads TGTGCCAGCAGCCAAGTTCGTGGGTCGGGTCGTGAGACCCAGTACTTC. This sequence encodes CASSQVRGSGRETQYF.

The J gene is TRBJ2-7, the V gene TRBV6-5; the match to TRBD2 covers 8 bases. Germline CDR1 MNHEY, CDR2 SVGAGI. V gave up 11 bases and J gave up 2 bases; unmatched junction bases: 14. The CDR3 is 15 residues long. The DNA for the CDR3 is TGTGCCGCGACCTTTACCGGGACTAGGGCCTACGAGCAGTACTTC. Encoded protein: CAATFTGTRAYEQYF.

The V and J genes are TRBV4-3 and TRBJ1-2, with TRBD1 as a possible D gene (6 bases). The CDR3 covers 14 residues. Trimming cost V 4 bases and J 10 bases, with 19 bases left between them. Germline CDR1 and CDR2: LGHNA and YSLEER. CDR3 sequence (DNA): TGCGCCAGCAGCCCAGAGGGAGGGGGGGGCGCCTACACCTTC. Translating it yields CASSPEGGGGAYTF.

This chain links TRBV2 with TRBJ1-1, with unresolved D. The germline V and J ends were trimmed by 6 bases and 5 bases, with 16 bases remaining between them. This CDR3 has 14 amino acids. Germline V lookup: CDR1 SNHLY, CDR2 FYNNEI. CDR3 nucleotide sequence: TGTGCCAGCAGGGGAATCAGCGGGGAGACTGAAGCTTTCTTT. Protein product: CASRGISGETEAFF.

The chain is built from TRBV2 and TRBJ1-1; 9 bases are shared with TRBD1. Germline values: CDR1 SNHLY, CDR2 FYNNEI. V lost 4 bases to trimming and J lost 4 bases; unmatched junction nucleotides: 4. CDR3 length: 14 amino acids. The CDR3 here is CASSARDRVTEAFF. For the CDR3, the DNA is TGTGCCAGCAGTGCGCGGGACAGGGTCACTGAAGCTTTCTTT.

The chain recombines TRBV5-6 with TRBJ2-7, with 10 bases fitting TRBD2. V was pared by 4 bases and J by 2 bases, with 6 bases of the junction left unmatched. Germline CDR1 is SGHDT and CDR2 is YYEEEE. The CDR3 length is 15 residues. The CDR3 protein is CASSPGLAVTYEQYF. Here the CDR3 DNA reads TGTGCCAGCAGCCCAGGACTAGCGGTTACCTACGAGCAGTACTTC.

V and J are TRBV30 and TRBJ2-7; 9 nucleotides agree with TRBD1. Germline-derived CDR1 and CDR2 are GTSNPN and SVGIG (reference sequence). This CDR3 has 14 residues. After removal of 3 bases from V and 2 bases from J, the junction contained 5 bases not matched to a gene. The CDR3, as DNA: TGTGCCTGGAGAAAGACAGGGGGGGCCTACGAGCAGTACTTC. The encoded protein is CAWRKTGGAYEQYF.

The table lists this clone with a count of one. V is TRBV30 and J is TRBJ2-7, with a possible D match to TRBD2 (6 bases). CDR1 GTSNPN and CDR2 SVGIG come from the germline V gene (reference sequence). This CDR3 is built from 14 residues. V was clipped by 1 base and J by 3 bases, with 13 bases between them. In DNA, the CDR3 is TGTGCCTGGAGTGCCAGCGGGCGTCTCTACGAGCAGTACTTC. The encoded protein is CAWSASGRLYEQYF.

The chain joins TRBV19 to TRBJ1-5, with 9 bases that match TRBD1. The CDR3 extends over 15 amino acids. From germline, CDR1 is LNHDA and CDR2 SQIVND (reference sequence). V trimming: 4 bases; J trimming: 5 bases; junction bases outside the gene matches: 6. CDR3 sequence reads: CASSRDREFHQPQHF. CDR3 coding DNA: TGTGCCAGTAGTAGGGACAGGGAGTTTCATCAGCCCCAGCATTTT.

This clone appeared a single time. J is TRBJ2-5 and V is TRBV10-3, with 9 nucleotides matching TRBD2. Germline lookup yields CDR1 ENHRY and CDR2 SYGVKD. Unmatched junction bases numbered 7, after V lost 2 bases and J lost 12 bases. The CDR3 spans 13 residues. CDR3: CAISEPGLAKEYF. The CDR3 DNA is TGTGCCATCAGTGAGCCGGGACTAGCAAAGGAGTACTTC.

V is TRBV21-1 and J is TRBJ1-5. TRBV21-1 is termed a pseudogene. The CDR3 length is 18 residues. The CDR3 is CASSARQVRDYSNQPQHF. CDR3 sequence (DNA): TGTGCCAGCAGCGCCAGACAAGTCCGGGACTATAGCAATCAGCCCCAGCATTTT.

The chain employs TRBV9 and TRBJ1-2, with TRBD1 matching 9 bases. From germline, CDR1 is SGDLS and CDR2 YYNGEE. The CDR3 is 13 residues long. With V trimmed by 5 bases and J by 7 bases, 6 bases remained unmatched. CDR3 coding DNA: TGTGCCAGCAGTTTGGACAGGGGCTTTGGCTACACCTTC. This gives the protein CASSLDRGFGYTF.

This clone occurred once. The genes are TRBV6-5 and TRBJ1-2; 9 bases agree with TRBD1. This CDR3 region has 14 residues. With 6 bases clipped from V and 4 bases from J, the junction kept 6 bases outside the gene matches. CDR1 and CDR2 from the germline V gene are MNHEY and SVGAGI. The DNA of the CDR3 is TGTGCCAGCAGGACAGGGGGGAGCCTCTATGGCTACACCTTC. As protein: CASRTGGSLYGYTF.

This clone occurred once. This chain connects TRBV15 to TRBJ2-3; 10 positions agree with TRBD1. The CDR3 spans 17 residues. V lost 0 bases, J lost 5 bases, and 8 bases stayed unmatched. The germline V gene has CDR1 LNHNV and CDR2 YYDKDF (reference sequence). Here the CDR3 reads CATSRDGGQGTRDTQYF. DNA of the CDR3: TGTGCCACCAGCAGAGATGGGGGACAGGGGACCCGAGATACGCAGTATTTT.

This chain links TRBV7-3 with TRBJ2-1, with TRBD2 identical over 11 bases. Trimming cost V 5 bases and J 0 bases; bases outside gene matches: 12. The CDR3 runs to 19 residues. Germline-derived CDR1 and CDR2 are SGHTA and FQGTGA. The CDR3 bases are TGTGCCAGCAGCAATTCCGGGACTAGCGGAAGAGGCTCCTACAATGAGCAGTTCTTC. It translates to CASSNSGTSGRGSYNEQFF. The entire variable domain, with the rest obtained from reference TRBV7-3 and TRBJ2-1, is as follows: GAGVSQTPSNKVTEKGKYVELRCDPISGHTALYWYRQSLGQGPEFLIYFQGTGAADDSGLPNDRFFAVRPEGSVSTLKIQRTERGDSAVYLCASSNSGTSGRGSYNEQFFGPGTRLTVL.

The chain's CDR3 is CAISEPDQPQHF. CDR3 bases: TGTGCCATCAGTGAGCCCGATCAGCCCCAGCATTTT. The V and J genes are TRBV10-3 and TRBJ1-5; D not certain. Germline V CDR1 and CDR2: ENHRY, SYGVKD. V lost 2 bases and J 5 bases, leaving 4 bases between the germline ends. This CDR3 has 12 amino acids.